The rows below give T cell receptor beta chains drawn from one sample of a study of blood T cells in healthy people across ages. MiXCR, applied by TCRdb to the 5' RACE reads, yields one record per CDR3 protein. The sample consists of some 940,000 distinct CDR3 sequences, 25% to 30% of them appearing once. These same data were also listed under a study on T cells of mothers and their children.

The sequenced sample was blood. These receptors were obtained from a woman in her thirties or forties in good health. The CDR3 runs from the conserved cysteine through the conserved F or W. D genes are given only for firm matches. Not all rows give a size; the values are once, few, many and, for expanded clones, a class.

>.|TRBV18|few|TRBJ2-1
TGTGCCAGCTCACCGCGCACTGAGGATGAGCAGTTCTTC
CASSPRTEDEQFF
>.|TRBV20-1|many|TRBJ1-2
TGCAGTGCTAGCCCGCAGAATGGCTACACCTTC
CSASPQNGYTF
>TRBD2|TRBV20-1|many|TRBJ2-7
TGCAGTGCACCCGGGACTAGCCACGAGCAGTACTTC
CSAPGTSHEQYF
>.|TRBV7-9|.|TRBJ2-5
TGTGCCAGCAGCCTGTCGTTTGCGGGGAAGTACCAAGAGACCCAGTACTTC
CASSLSFAGKYQETQYF
>TRBD1|TRBV5-1|.|TRBJ2-3
TGCGCCAGCAGCTTGCCTTTGGGACAGATGAGCACAGATACGCAGTATTTT
CASSLPLGQMSTDTQYF
>TRBD1|TRBV2|.|TRBJ1-5
TGTGCCAGCAGTGAAAGACAGGGGGACAATCAGCCCCAGCATTTT
CASSERQGDNQPQHF
>.|TRBV25-1|.|TRBJ1-2
TGTGCCAGCAGTGCCACAGGGAATGGCTACACCTTC
CASSATGNGYTF
>.|TRBV3-1|many|TRBJ2-1
TGTGCCAGCAGCTCAGAAGCGGTGCCGGGTTACAATGAGCAGTTCTTC
CASSSEAVPGYNEQFF
>.|TRBV28|few|TRBJ1-1
TGTGCCAGCAGCCTTAGTGCAGGGACCACTTACATGAGTGAAGCTTTCTTT
CASSLSAGTTYMSEAFF
>.|TRBV3-1|few|TRBJ1-1
TGTGCCAGCAGCCGTATATTGGAGAAGAACACTGAAGCTTTCTTT
CASSRILEKNTEAFF
>TRBD2|TRBV28|.|TRBJ2-7
TGTGCCAGCATGCTAGCGGGGCTCTACGAGCAGTACTTC
CASMLAGLYEQYF
>.|TRBV19|.|TRBJ1-1
TGTGCCAGTAGTCCGAGGGGTCCCACTGAAGCTTTCTTT
CASSPRGPTEAFF
>.|TRBV9|many|TRBJ2-7
TGTGCCAGCAGCGTAACAGATCTCTACGAGCAGTACTTC
CASSVTDLYEQYF
>.|TRBV5-1|.|TRBJ2-3
TGCGCCAGCAGCTTACGAAGGACTACCCTCACAGATACGCAGTATTTT
CASSLRRTTLTDTQYF
>.|TRBV5-1|many|TRBJ1-2
TGCGCCAGCAGCTTGCAGGGAATGAACTATGGCTACACCTTC
CASSLQGMNYGYTF
>TRBD1|TRBV27|many|TRBJ2-5
TGTGCCAGCAGTTCTAGCCCCGACAGGGTGGAAGAGACCCAGTACTTC
CASSSSPDRVEETQYF
>.|TRBV12-3/TRBV12-4|few|TRBJ1-5
TGTGCCAGCAGTTTCTCTTTGGCCGATAGCAATCAGCCCCAGCATTTT
CASSFSLADSNQPQHF
>TRBD1|TRBV20-1|many|TRBJ1-2
TGCAGTGCCACCGGGACAGTAAACTATGGCTACACCTTC
CSATGTVNYGYTF
>.|TRBV20-1|.|TRBJ2-5
TGCAGTTCGCGGGGATTGGGTAGGGAGACCCAGTACTTC
CSSRGLGRETQYF
>.|TRBV20-1|.|TRBJ2-3
TGCAGTGCTAGTTACCCTGCAACGTATACGCAGTATTTT
CSASYPATYTQYF
>.|TRBV28|.|TRBJ2-7
TGTGCCAGCAGCTTAAATCCCCGGCAGTCGAGGGGTTCCGAGCAGTACTTC
CASSLNPRQSRGSEQYF
>TRBD2|TRBV5-1|many|TRBJ2-7
TGCGCCAGCAGCGGTAGCGGGGTTGTCTACGAGCAGTACTTC
CASSGSGVVYEQYF
>TRBD1|TRBV5-5|.|TRBJ1-3
TGTGCCAGCAACCGGGACAGTGGTTCTGGAAACACCATATATTTT
CASNRDSGSGNTIYF
>.|TRBV7-8|.|TRBJ1-5
TGTGCCAGCAGCCCCGCGGGTAGGGTTGATCAGCCCCAGCATTTT
CASSPAGRVDQPQHF
>TRBD2|TRBV28|few|TRBJ2-7
TGTGCCAGCAGTTTCATTTCGGGACTAGCGGGCCAACGTCCTTCCTACGAGCAGTACTTC
CASSFISGLAGQRPSYEQYF
>TRBD1|TRBV9|few|TRBJ2-1
TGTGCCAGCAGCGTAGACAGGGGGCCCGAAAATGAGCAGTTCTTC
CASSVDRGPENEQFF
>TRBD2|TRBV18|few|TRBJ2-2
TGTGCCAGCTCACTTCGTACCTTGACTAGCAGGTCTACGAACACCGGGGAGCTGTTTTTT
CASSLRTLTSRSTNTGELFF
>.|TRBV5-1|.|TRBJ2-5
TGCGCCAGCAGCTTGGCAAACGGAGAGACCCAGTACTTC
CASSLANGETQYF
>TRBD1|TRBV28|.|TRBJ2-7
TGTGCCGGGACAGGTTCCTACGAGCAGTACTTC
CAGTGSYEQYF
>.|TRBV7-2|few|TRBJ2-1
TGTGCCAGCAGCTTCGACAGGAATTGTAATGAGCAGTTCTTC
CASSFDRNCNEQFF
>.|TRBV7-8|many|TRBJ2-5
TGTGCCAGCAGCTTAGGTGGGACCTACCAAGAGACCCAGTACTTC
CASSLGGTYQETQYF
>.|TRBV3-1|.|TRBJ1-1
TGTGCCAGCAGCCAAGATTTCAAGCTTATGAACACTGAAGCTTTCTTT
CASSQDFKLMNTEAFF
>.|TRBV7-7|.|TRBJ2-1
TGTGCTAGCAGCTTACACCGTGGCGGCAACAATGAGCAGTTCTTC
CASSLHRGGNNEQFF
>.|TRBV5-1|.|TRBJ2-5
TGCGCCAGCACCTCCCGGGAGACCCAGTACTTC
CASTSRETQYF
>TRBD1|TRBV5-1|many|TRBJ2-7
TGCGCCAGCAGCTCCGACAACCGACAGGGATTACCCTCCTACGAGCAGTACTTC
CASSSDNRQGLPSYEQYF
>TRBD2|TRBV24-1|few|TRBJ2-5
TGTGCCACCAGTGCAGCGGGGTTAGCCGGAGGAGAGACCCAGTACTTC
CATSAAGLAGGETQYF
>TRBD2|TRBV7-2|.|TRBJ2-5
TGTGCCAGCAGCCCAACTAGCGGGGGGGCGGAGACCCAGTACTTC
CASSPTSGGAETQYF
>.|TRBV27|.|TRBJ1-5
TGTGCCAGCAGTTGGGAGGTCGGCCAGCCCCAGCATTTT
CASSWEVGQPQHF
>.|TRBV29-1|.|TRBJ1-1
TGCAGAGTGGGCGGGGGCGCGTTGCACACTGAAGCTTTCTTT
CRVGGGALHTEAFF
>.|TRBV28|.|TRBJ2-3
TGTGCCAGCACCGTACCCCACACAGATACGCAGTATTTT
CASTVPHTDTQYF
>.|TRBV6-5|few|TRBJ1-1
TGTGCCAGCAGAACACAGGGTGGAAACACTGAAGCTTTCTTT
CASRTQGGNTEAFF
>.|TRBV14|few|TRBJ1-1
TGTGCCAGCAGCCATTCAGAAGGTACTGAAGCTTTCTTT
CASSHSEGTEAFF
>.|TRBV20-1|.|TRBJ2-5
TGCAGTGCTAGAGCGCTGGGGGTGGGGCAAGAGACCCAGTACTTC
CSARALGVGQETQYF
>TRBD1|TRBV20-1|many|TRBJ1-5
TGCAGTGCTAGGTTGACGAGGGGGCGCTTCGGTCAGCCCCAGCATTTT
CSARLTRGRFGQPQHF
>TRBD1|TRBV5-1|.|TRBJ2-5
TGCGCCAGCAGCTTGGAGGGGGCCGGCCTGGAGACCCAGTACTTC
CASSLEGAGLETQYF
>TRBD2|TRBV4-2|.|TRBJ2-3
TGTGCCAGCAGCCAACTAAAGGGACTAGCGGGGGTCCTCCCAGATACGCAGTATTTT
CASSQLKGLAGVLPDTQYF
>TRBD1|TRBV29-1|many|TRBJ2-5
TGCAGCGTGACCTGGGACAGGGGGCACGAAAAGACCCAGTACTTC
CSVTWDRGHEKTQYF
>TRBD1|TRBV29-1|many|TRBJ2-7
TGCAGCGTTGAACAGGGGGCCTACGAGCAGTACTTC
CSVEQGAYEQYF
>TRBD1|TRBV15|few|TRBJ1-5
TGTGCCACCAGCTCTCGGACAGGCGGTAATCAGCCCCAGCATTTT
CATSSRTGGNQPQHF
>TRBD1|TRBV30|many|TRBJ1-5
TGTGCCTCCGGGACAGGGGCCCAGCCCCAGCATTTT
CASGTGAQPQHF